These T cell receptor beta chains were read from a single sample in a study of OX40 agonist ivuxolimab in advanced cancers. Measured with immunoSEQ multiplex PCR; TCRdb has only the in-frame clones, and not every one. The sample records 50,000 to 65,000 clones, 80% to 90% being singletons. The sample consisted of CD4+ or CD8+ T cells sorted from blood, taken in a trial of the OX40 agonist ivuxolimab. These receptor sequences come from an adult with an advanced solid tumor such as melanoma, head and neck, liver or kidney cancer. Both conserved end residues are part of each CDR3. The D gene is left open where the match is weak. Only some rows state a clone size, as once, few, many or a class for expanded clones.

CDR3 DNA	CDR3 protein	J gene	D gene	clone size	V gene
TGTGCCAGCAGCTTCGGGGTGGCGGGTCCGGAGACCCAGTACTTC	CASSFGVAGPETQYF	TRBJ2-5	NA	NA	TRBV5-6
TGTGCCAGCAGCTCCGGACAGCAATATGGCTACACCTTC	CASSSGQQYGYTF	TRBJ1-2	NA	NA	TRBV11-2
TGCGCCAGCAGCTTGTACCCATCCCAGCCCCAGCATTTT	CASSLYPSQPQHF	TRBJ1-5	NA	NA	TRBV5-1
TGTGCCAGCAGCTTAGATTCTGCGGCAAACTATGGCTACACCTTC	CASSLDSAANYGYTF	TRBJ1-2	NA	NA	TRBV7-2
TGCGCCAGCAGCCAAGATTACGACCTCTCTTACGAGCAGTACTTC	CASSQDYDLSYEQYF	TRBJ2-7	NA	NA	TRBV4-3
TGCGCCAGCAGCAGAGATTACAGGAGCCTCACCGGGGAGCTGTTTTTT	CASSRDYRSLTGELFF	TRBJ2-2	NA	NA	TRBV5-1
TGTGCCAGCTCACCCGGGACAGGGGGCGTATACGAGCAGTACTTC	CASSPGTGGVYEQYF	TRBJ2-7	TRBD1	NA	TRBV18
TGCGCCAGCAGCTTGGCCGAGACAGGGGTAAAAGGGGAGCTGTTTTTT	CASSLAETGVKGELFF	TRBJ2-2	TRBD1	NA	TRBV5-1
TGTGCCAGCAGCAATCACGGTTTTGGAAACACCATATATTTT	CASSNHGFGNTIYF	TRBJ1-3	NA	once	TRBV9
TGCGCCAGCAGCTTGGTATCAGGCCAAGAGACCCAGTACTTC	CASSLVSGQETQYF	TRBJ2-5	NA	NA	TRBV5-1
TGTGCCAGCAGCATTACAGGGGCCGCAACTAATGAAAAACTGTTTTTT	CASSITGAATNEKLFF	TRBJ1-4	TRBD1	NA	TRBV5-6
TGTGCCAGCAGTGAAGCATCCCCCCGGACAGCTCGTGGAAACACCATATATTTT	CASSEASPRTARGNTIYF	TRBJ1-3	NA	few	TRBV2
TGCGCCAGCAGCTTGGCCGGGGAGCTGTTTTTT	CASSLAGELFF	TRBJ2-2	NA	NA	TRBV5-1
TGCGCCAGCAGCTCGGGCGGGACTAGCGGGAGTAAGGACAATGAGCAGTTCTTC	CASSSGGTSGSKDNEQFF	TRBJ2-1	TRBD2	NA	TRBV5-1
TGTGCCAGTAGTCGAGGCGGGGGCTACACCTTC	CASSRGGGYTF	TRBJ1-2	NA	NA	TRBV19
TGTGCCAGCTCACCGGGACTAGCGGTGGGGTACGAGCAGTACTTC	CASSPGLAVGYEQYF	TRBJ2-7	TRBD2	NA	TRBV18
TGTGCCAGCAGCGTATCTAACAATGAGCAGTTCTTC	CASSVSNNEQFF	TRBJ2-1	NA	NA	TRBV9
TGTGCCAGCAGTTCCGGATTTAGGTTGGGGGTGGAAAAACTGTTTTTT	CASSSGFRLGVEKLFF	TRBJ1-4	NA	NA	TRBV27
TGTGCCAGCAGCCCCCGAGGGGGGTACGGAAACACCATATATTTT	CASSPRGGYGNTIYF	TRBJ1-3	NA	NA	TRBV6-5
TGTGCCAGCAGTTTATCTACGGGGGCGGACACTGAAGCTTTCTTT	CASSLSTGADTEAFF	TRBJ1-1	NA	once	TRBV27
TGTGCCAGCAGTATCGCCGGGGGCTTTAACACTGAAGCTTTCTTT	CASSIAGGFNTEAFF	TRBJ1-1	NA	NA	TRBV28
TGCGCCAGCAGCTTGGTTGGCAGGGGGATATATGAGCAGTTCTTC	CASSLVGRGIYEQFF	TRBJ2-1	TRBD1	NA	TRBV5-1
TGTGCCAGCAATGGAGCAAGGCAGGGGCAACAAGAGACCCAGTACTTC	CASNGARQGQQETQYF	TRBJ2-5	NA	once	TRBV7-9
TGTGCCAGCAGCGGGACAGGGGAGATTCAGCCCCAGCATTTT	CASSGTGEIQPQHF	TRBJ1-5	TRBD1	once	TRBV6-1
TGTGCCAGCAGCCCTAGCACAGATACGCAGTATTTT	CASSPSTDTQYF	TRBJ2-3	NA	NA	TRBV7-5
TGCGCCAGCAGCTTGGTTGTGGGTTCCGAGCAGTACTTC	CASSLVVGSEQYF	TRBJ2-7	NA	NA	TRBV5-1
TGCGCCAGCTCGGTACAGGACTATGGCTACACCTTC	CASSVQDYGYTF	TRBJ1-2	NA	NA	TRBV5-1
TGTGCCAGCATGGGGATGACCTTTCTCGAGCAGTACTTC	CASMGMTFLEQYF	TRBJ2-7	NA	NA	TRBV2
TGTGCCAGCAGTAGGGGCCTCACCTATGGCTACACCTTC	CASSRGLTYGYTF	TRBJ1-2	NA	NA	TRBV7-8
TGCGCCAGCAGCCTCCACGGGACAGGGTTACAAGAGACCCAGTACTTC	CASSLHGTGLQETQYF	TRBJ2-5	TRBD1	NA	TRBV4-1
TGTGCCAGTACGGGGTTGTACACTGAAGCTTTCTTT	CASTGLYTEAFF	TRBJ1-1	NA	NA	TRBV19
TGCAGCGTTGTCCGGCAGCAAGAGACCCAGTACTTC	CSVVRQQETQYF	TRBJ2-5	NA	NA	TRBV29-1
TGTGCCAGTAGTCGTGGGCAGGGTGGTCAGCCCCAGCATTTT	CASSRGQGGQPQHF	TRBJ1-5	NA	NA	TRBV19
TGTGCCTGGAGACTAGCGGGGGGCAATGAGCAGTTCTTC	CAWRLAGGNEQFF	TRBJ2-1	TRBD2	NA	TRBV30
TGTGCCAGCAGCTCAACCCACCCCGCCTACAATGAGCAGTTCTTC	CASSSTHPAYNEQFF	TRBJ2-1	NA	NA	TRBV11-2
TGTGCCAGCAGTGAACTTGGACCCGGACATTCACCCCTCCACTTT	CASSELGPGHSPLHF	TRBJ1-6	NA	NA	TRBV6-1
TGTGCCAGCAGCAGAGAAGGGTACAATGAGCAGTTCTTC	CASSREGYNEQFF	TRBJ2-1	NA	NA	TRBV6-5
TGTGCCAGCAGCTTACTAGCGGGCGAGTCCGGGGAGCTGTTTTTT	CASSLLAGESGELFF	TRBJ2-2	TRBD2	NA	TRBV7-3
TGTGCCACCAGCAGAGTGGGTGGAGAGACCCAGTACTTC	CATSRVGGETQYF	TRBJ2-5	NA	NA	TRBV15
TGTGCCAGCAGCTTAGCGTCTAGCGGGCCGGTGTTCTTC	CASSLASSGPVFF	TRBJ2-1	TRBD2	NA	TRBV7-8
TGTGCCAGTAGTCCCACCGTGAGAGGGAGTCAGCCCCAGCATTTT	CASSPTVRGSQPQHF	TRBJ1-5	NA	once	TRBV19